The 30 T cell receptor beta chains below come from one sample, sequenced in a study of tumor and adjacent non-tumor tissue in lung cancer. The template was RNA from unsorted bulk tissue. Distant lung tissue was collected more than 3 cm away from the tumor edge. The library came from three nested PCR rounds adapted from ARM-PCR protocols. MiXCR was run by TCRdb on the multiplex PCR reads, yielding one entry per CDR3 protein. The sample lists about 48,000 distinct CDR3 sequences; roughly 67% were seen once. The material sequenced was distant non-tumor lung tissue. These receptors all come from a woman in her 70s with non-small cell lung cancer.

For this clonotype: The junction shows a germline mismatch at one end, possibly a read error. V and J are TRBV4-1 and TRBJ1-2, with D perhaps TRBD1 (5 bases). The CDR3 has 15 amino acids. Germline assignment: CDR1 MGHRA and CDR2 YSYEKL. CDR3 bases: TGCGCCAGCAGCCAACCGGGACGGATGAACTATTGCTACACGTTC. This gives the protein CASSQPGRMNYCYTF.

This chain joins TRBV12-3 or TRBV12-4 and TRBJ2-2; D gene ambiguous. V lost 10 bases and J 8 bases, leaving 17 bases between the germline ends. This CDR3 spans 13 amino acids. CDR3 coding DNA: TGTGCCAACAGCGAACCGGGCACAGGGGAGCTGTTTTTT. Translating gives CANSEPGTGELFF.

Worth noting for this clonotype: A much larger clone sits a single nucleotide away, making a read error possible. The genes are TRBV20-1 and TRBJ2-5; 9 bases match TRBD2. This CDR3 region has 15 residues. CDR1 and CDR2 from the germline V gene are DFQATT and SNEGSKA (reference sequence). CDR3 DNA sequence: TGCAGTGTTAGAGATTTGGCGGGAGGGGAAGAGACCCAGTACTTC. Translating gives CSVRDLAGGEETQYF.

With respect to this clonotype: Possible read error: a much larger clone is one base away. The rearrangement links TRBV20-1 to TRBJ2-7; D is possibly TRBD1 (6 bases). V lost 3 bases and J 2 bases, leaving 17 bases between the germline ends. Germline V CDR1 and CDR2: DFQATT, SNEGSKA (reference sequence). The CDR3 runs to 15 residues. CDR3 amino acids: CSASRPGDKTYEQYF. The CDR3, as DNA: TGCAGTGCTAGCAGGCCAGGGGACAAAACCTACGAGCAGTACTTC.

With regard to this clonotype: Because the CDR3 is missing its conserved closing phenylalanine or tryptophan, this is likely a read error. The CDR3 region has the DNA TGTGCCACAAGTGATTTGGTCAGGGGCCATGGCTACACCTCC. This codes for CATSDLVRGHGYTS. This chain connects TRBV24-1 to TRBJ1-2; possible D gene TRBD1, 6 bases. CDR3 size: 14 residues. Germline CDR1 reads KGHDR; CDR2 reads SFDVKD.

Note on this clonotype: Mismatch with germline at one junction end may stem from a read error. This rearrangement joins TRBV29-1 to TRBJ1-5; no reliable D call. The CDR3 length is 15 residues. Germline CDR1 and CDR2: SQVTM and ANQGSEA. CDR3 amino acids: CNVVLHDYSNQPQHF. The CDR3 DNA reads TGCAACGTTGTTCTTCATGACTATAGCAATCAGCCCCAGCATTTT.

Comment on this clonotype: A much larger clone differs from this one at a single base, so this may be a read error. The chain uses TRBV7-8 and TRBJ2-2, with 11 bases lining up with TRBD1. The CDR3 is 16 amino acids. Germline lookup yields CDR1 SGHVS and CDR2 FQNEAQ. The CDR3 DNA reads TGTGCCAGCAGCCTGGACAGGGGGCGGAACACCGGGGGGCTGTTTTTT. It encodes CASSLDRGRNTGGLFF.

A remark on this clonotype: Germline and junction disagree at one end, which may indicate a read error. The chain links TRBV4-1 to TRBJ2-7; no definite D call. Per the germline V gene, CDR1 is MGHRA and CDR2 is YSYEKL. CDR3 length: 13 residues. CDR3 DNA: TGCACCAGCAACCAAGAAAGGACGGGCGAGCAGTACTTC. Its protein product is CTSNQERTGEQYF.

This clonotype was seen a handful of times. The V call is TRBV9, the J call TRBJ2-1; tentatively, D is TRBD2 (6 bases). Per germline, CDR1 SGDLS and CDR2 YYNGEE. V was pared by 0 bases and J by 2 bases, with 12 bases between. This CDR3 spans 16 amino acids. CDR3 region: CASSVGREHPYNEQFF. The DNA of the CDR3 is TGTGCCAGCAGCGTAGGACGGGAGCATCCCTACAATGAGCAGTTCTTC.

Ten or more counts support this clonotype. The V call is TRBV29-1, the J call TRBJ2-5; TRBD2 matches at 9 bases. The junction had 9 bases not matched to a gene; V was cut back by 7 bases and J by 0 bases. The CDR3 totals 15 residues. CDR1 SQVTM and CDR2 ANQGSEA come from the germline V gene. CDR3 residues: CSAGPSGAYQETQYF. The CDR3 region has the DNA TGCAGCGCCGGACCTAGCGGGGCGTACCAAGAGACCCAGTACTTC.

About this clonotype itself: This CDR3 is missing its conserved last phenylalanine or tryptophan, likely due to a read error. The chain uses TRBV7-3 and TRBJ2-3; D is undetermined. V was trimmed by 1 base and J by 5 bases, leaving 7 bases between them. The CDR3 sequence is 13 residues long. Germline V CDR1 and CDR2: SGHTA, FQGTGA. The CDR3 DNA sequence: TGTGCCAGCAGCTTAAGCAGTGAAGATACGCAGTATTAT. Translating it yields CASSLSSEDTQYY.

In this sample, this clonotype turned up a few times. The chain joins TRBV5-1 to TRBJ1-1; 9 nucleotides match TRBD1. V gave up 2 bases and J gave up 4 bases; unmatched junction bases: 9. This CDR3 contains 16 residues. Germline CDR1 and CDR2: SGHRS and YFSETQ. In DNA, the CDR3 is TGCGCCAGCAGCTTCCGGGACAGGGCTGGGGCCACTGAAGCTTTCTTT. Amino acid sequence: CASSFRDRAGATEAFF.

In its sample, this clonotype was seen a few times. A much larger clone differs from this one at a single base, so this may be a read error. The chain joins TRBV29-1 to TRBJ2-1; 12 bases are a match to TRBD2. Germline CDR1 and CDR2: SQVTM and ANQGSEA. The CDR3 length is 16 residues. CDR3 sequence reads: CSVGTSGRSGQGEQLF. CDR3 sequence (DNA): TGCAGCGTTGGTACTAGCGGGAGGTCTGGCCAAGGGGAGCAGCTCTTC.

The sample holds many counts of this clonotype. The DNA of the CDR3 is TGCAGCGTTGATTGGGCTGACAGCTCCTCCCTTGGAAACACCATATATTTT. It encodes CSVDWADSSSLGNTIYF. The chain employs TRBV29-1 and TRBJ1-3; D perhaps matches TRBD1 (5 bases). The CDR3 contains 17 residues. Germline CDR1 SQVTM, CDR2 ANQGSEA. The germline V and J ends were trimmed by 3 bases and 3 bases, with 21 bases remaining between them. Looking up the rest from reference TRBV29-1 and TRBJ1-3 gives the full variable domain: SAVISQKPSRDICQRGTSLTIQCQVDSQVTMMFWYRQQPGQSLTLIATANQGSEATYESGFVIDKFPISRPNLTFSTLTVSNMSPEDSSIYLCSVDWADSSSLGNTIYFGEGSWLTVV.

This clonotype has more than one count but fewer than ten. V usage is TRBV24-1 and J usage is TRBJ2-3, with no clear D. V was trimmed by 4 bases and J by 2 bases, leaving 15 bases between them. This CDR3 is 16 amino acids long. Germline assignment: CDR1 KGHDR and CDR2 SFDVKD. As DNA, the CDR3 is TGTGCCACCAGTGAACCTTCTAGGTCGTTCACAGATACGCAGTATTTT. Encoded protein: CATSEPSRSFTDTQYF.

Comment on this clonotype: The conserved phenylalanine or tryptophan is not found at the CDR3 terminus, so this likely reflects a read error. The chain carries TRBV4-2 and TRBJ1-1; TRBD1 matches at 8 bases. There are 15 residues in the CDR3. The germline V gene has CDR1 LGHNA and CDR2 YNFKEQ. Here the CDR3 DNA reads TGTGGCAGCAGCCAGGACAGGGTCACGAACACTGAAGCTTTCTTA. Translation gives CGSSQDRVTNTEAFL.

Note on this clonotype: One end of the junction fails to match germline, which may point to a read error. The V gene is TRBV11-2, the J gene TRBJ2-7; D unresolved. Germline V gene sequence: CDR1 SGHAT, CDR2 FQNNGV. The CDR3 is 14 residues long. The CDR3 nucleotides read TGTGCCAACAGCTCCCTCCACAGTGCCTACGAGCAGTACTTC. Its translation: CANSSLHSAYEQYF.

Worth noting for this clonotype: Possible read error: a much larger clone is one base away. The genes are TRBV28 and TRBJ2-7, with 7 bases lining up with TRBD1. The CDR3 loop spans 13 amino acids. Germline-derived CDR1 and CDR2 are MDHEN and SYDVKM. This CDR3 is CANSSGQHYEQYF. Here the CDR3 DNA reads TGTGCCAACAGTTCGGGACAGCACTACGAGCAGTACTTC.

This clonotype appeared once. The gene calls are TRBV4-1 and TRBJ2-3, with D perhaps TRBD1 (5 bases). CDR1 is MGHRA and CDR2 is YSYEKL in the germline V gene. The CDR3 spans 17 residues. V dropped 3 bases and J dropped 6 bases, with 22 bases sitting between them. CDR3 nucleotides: TGCGCCAGCAGCCAGACCAGGTTTACAGGACCCTCGGATACGCAGTATTTT. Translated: CASSQTRFTGPSDTQYF.

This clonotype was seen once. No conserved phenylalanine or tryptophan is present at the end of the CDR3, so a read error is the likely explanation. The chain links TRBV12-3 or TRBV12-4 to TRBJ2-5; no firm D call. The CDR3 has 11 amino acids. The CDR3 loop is CASSFQETQYL. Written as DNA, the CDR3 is TGCGCCAGCAGTTTCCAAGAGACCCAGTACCTC.

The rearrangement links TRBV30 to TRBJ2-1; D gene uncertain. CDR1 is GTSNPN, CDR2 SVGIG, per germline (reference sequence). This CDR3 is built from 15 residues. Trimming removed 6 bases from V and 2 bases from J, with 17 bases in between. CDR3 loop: CACTPLGQPYNEQFF. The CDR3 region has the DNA TGTGCCTGTACTCCCTTGGGTCAGCCCTACAATGAGCAGTTCTTC.

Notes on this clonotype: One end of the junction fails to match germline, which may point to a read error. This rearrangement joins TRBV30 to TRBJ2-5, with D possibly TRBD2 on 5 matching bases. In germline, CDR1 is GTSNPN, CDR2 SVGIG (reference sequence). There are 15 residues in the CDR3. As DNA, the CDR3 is TGTGTCTGGATGGCCTTCAGCGGTGCCCAAAAGACCCAGTACTTC. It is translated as CVWMAFSGAQKTQYF.

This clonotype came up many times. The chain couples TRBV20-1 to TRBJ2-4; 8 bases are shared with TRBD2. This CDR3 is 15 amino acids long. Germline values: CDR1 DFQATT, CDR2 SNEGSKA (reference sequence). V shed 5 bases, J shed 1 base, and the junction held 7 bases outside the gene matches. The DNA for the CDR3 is TGCAGTGCTCCCCGGGGCGGGAGGGCCAAAAACATTCAGTACTTC. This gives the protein CSAPRGGRAKNIQYF.

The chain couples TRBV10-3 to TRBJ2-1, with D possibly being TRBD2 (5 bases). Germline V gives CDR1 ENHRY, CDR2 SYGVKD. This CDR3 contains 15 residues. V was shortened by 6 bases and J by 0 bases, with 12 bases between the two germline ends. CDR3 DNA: TGTGCCATCAGCAATAACGGGAACTCCTACAATGAGCAGTTCTTC. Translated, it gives CAISNNGNSYNEQFF.

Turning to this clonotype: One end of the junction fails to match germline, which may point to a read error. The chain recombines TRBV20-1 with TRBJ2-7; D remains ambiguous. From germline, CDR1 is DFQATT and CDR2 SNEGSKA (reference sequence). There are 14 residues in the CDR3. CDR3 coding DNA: TGCAGTTCTAGAGCACCGGACGGCAACTACGAGCAGTACTTC. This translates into CSSRAPDGNYEQYF.

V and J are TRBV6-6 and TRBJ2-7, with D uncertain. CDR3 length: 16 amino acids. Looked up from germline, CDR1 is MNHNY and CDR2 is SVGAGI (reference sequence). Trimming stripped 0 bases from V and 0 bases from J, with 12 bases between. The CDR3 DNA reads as TGTGCCAGCAGTTACTCTCCTAGTGGTGGCTCCTACGAGCAGTACTTC. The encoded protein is CASSYSPSGGSYEQYF.

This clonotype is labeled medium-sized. The CDR3 nucleotides read TGCGCCAGCAGCCAAGGTCAGAGCTCCTACAATGAGCAGTTCTTC. This sequence encodes CASSQGQSSYNEQFF. The chain combines TRBV4-1 with TRBJ2-1; D unresolved. The germline V gene has CDR1 MGHRA and CDR2 YSYEKL. V was cut by 1 base and J by 0 bases, with 7 bases left in between. CDR3 length: 15 residues.

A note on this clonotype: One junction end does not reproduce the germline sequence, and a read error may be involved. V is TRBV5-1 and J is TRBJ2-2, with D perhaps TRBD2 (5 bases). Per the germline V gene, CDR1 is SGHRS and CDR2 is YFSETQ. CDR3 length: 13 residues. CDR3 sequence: CANSPAWTGELLF. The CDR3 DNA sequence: TGCGCCAACAGCCCGGCGTGGACCGGGGAGCTGTTATTT.

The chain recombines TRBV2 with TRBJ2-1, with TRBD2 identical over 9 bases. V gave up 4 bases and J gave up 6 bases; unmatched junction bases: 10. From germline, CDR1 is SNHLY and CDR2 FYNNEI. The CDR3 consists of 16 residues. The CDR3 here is CASSGNLAGSGNEQFF. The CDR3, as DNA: TGTGCCAGCAGTGGTAACCTAGCGGGATCCGGCAATGAGCAGTTCTTC.

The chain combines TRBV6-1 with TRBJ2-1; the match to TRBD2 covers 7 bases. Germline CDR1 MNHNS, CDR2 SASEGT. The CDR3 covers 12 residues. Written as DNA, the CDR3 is TGTGTCAACAGTTGGGAGGGCTATGAGCAGTTCTTC. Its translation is CVNSWEGYEQFF.